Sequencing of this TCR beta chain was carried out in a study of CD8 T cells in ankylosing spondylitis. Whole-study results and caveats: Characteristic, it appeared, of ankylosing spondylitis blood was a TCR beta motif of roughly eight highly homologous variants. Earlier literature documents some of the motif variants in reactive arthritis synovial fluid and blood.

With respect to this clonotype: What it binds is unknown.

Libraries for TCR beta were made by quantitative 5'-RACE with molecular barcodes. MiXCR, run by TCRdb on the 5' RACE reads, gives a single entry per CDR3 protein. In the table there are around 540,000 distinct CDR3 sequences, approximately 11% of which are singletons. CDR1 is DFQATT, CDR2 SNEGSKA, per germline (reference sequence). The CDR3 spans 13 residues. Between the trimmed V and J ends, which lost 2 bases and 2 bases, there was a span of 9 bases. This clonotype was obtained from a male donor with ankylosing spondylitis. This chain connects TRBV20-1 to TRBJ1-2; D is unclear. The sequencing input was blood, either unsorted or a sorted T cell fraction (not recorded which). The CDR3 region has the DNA TGCAGTGCTAGAAGGGAGATCAACTATGGCTACACCTTC. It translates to CSARREINYGYTF.